A single sample gave rise to the 26 T cell receptor beta chains below, sequenced in a study of Ad26.COV2.S vaccination and SARS-CoV-2 variants. Produced via immunoSEQ multiplex PCR; TCRdb's table is partial and in-frame only. This table has 400,000 or so clones, around nine tenths appearing once. Treatment of the sample: some 20 received Ad26.COV2.S at low or high dose, single or two shots; about 5 received placebo; per-sample allocation not given. Sampling happened 63 days after the first vaccine or placebo injection. Material: peripheral blood, obtained in a trial of Ad26.COV2.S vaccine versus placebo. The receptors here all came from a person between 18 and 60 years old who received the Ad26.COV2.S COVID-19 vaccine or a placebo.

This chain joins TRBV27 and TRBJ1-6, with 7 nucleotides matching TRBD1. J gave up 5 bases and V 6 bases, and 4 bases lay outside the gene matches. The CDR3 is 14 residues long. CDR1 and CDR2 from the germline V gene are MNHEY and SMNVEV (reference sequence). The CDR3 region has the DNA TGTGCCAGCAGCCTCGGGACAGATAATTCACCCCTCCACTTT. It codes for CASSLGTDNSPLHF.

With respect to this clone: One end of the junction varies from germline; a read error may be responsible. The rearrangement links TRBV7-7 to TRBJ2-1; D not certain. CDR3 length: 14 residues. Looked up from germline, CDR1 is SSHAT and CDR2 is FNYEAQ (reference sequence). The CDR3 region has the DNA TGTGCTAGCAGCACCGGGCACCCCTACAATGAGCAGTTCTTC. As protein: CASSTGHPYNEQFF.

A remark on this clone: The same CDR3 arises from other DNA sequences in this sample as well. The rearrangement links TRBV11-2 to TRBJ2-5; no clear D gene. Germline V CDR1 and CDR2: SGHAT, FQNNGV. The CDR3 has 11 residues. Between the trimmed V and J ends, which lost 1 base and 5 bases, there was a span of 2 bases. The CDR3 spells CASSLGETQYF. CDR3 bases: TGTGCCAGCAGCTTAGGGGAGACCCAGTACTTC.

In DNA form, the CDR3 reads TGTGCCAGCAGTCCCCTAACAGGGAGAAATACGGCGAACACTGAAGCTTTCTTT. This translates into CASSPLTGRNTANTEAFF. The V gene is TRBV6-2 or TRBV6-3, the J gene TRBJ1-1, with D perhaps TRBD1 (6 bases). The length of the CDR3 is 18 residues. V shed 5 bases and J shed 1 base, with 23 bases lying between them. Germline loops: CDR1 MNHEY, CDR2 SVGEGT.

The V gene is TRBV6-5, the J gene TRBJ1-1; the D gene is possibly TRBD1 (5 bases). Trimming stripped 5 bases from V and 4 bases from J, with 14 bases between. Germline loops: CDR1 MNHEY, CDR2 SVGAGI. The CDR3 runs 14 residues. Written as DNA, the CDR3 is TGTGCCAGCAGTCCGAGCACCAGGGCCACTGAAGCTTTCTTT. Translated, it gives CASSPSTRATEAFF.

V and J are TRBV10-3 and TRBJ2-1; 7 bases are shared with TRBD2. Germline V lookup: CDR1 ENHRY, CDR2 SYGVKD. The trim removed 5 bases at V and 8 bases at J, leaving 9 bases unmatched. The CDR3 is 14 amino acids. CDR3 bases: TGTGCCATCAGTCTTAGCGGGCTACGGGATGAGCAGTTCTTC. Protein sequence: CAISLSGLRDEQFF.

The CDR3 loop is CASSLKGADSPEAFF. The CDR3 DNA reads TGCGCCAGCAGCTTGAAAGGGGCAGATTCACCTGAAGCTTTCTTT. The genes are TRBV5-1 and TRBJ1-1; D might be TRBD1 (5 bases). V lost 1 base and J lost 6, with 16 bases in between. CDR3 length equals 15 residues. In germline, CDR1 is SGHRS, CDR2 YFSETQ.

The chain employs TRBV10-3 and TRBJ1-4; D is unclear. The CDR3 length is 13 residues. Germline-derived CDR1 and CDR2 are ENHRY and SYGVKD. V was cut by 3 bases and J by 5 bases, with 7 bases left in between. Here the CDR3 reads CAISEQKNEKLFF. The CDR3 region has the DNA TGTGCCATCAGTGAACAGAAAAATGAAAAACTGTTTTTT.

V and J are TRBV5-6 and TRBJ1-6; the D gene is possibly TRBD1 (5 bases). CDR1 is SGHDT and CDR2 is YYEEEE in the germline V gene. This CDR3 has 14 amino acids. The V and J ends lost 2 bases and 5 bases respectively, with 8 bases between them. This chain's CDR3 is CASSFDRNNSPLHF. In DNA, the CDR3 is TGTGCCAGCAGCTTTGACAGAAATAATTCACCCCTCCACTTT.

This clone occurred once. This chain joins TRBV15 and TRBJ2-7, with D tentatively TRBD1 or TRBD2 (5 bases each). V dropped 1 base and J dropped 1 base, with 11 bases sitting between them. Per germline, CDR1 LNHNV and CDR2 YYDKDF (reference sequence). The CDR3 is 15 amino acids. CDR3 nucleotide sequence: TGTGCCACCAGCAGAGTAGGGACCGAGTCCTACGAGCAGTACTTC. The encoded protein is CATSRVGTESYEQYF.

This clone was recorded only once. J is TRBJ1-2 and V is TRBV30; perhaps TRBD1 as D (6 bases). Between the trimmed V and J ends, which lost 2 bases and 8 bases, there was a span of 15 bases. Germline assignment: CDR1 GTSNPN and CDR2 SVGIG (reference sequence). The CDR3 is 13 amino acids. Here the CDR3 reads CAWSPDRSGGYTF. The CDR3 coding sequence is TGTGCCTGGAGTCCCGACAGGTCGGGGGGCTACACCTTC. The full variable domain, completed using reference TRBV30 and TRBJ1-2, is SQTIHQWPATLVQPVGSPLSLECTVEGTSNPNLYWYRQAAGRGLQLLFYSVGIGQISSEVPQNLSASRPQDRQFILSSKKLLLSDSGFYLCAWSPDRSGGYTFGSGTRLTVV.

V is TRBV3-1 (or the pseudogene TRBV3-2) and J is TRBJ2-3; 7 bases line up with TRBD2. The germline V gene has CDR1 LGHDT and CDR2 YNNKEL (reference sequence). The CDR3 contains 18 residues. Trimming at V came to 0 bases and at J to 0 bases, leaving 9 bases not matched to a gene. The CDR3 is CASSQEWRLATSTDTQYF. CDR3 coding DNA: TGTGCCAGCAGCCAAGAATGGAGACTAGCTACAAGCACAGATACGCAGTATTTT.

The V and J genes are TRBV3-1 (or the pseudogene TRBV3-2) and TRBJ2-7; the D gene is possibly TRBD1 (5 bases). The germline V gene has CDR1 LGHDT and CDR2 YNNKEL (reference sequence). V dropped 4 bases and J dropped 3 bases, with 10 bases sitting between them. The CDR3 covers 13 residues. CDR3: CASSRRADYEQYF. The CDR3 bases are TGTGCCAGCAGCCGCAGGGCCGACTACGAGCAGTACTTC.

Only one count was recorded for this clone. The rearrangement uses TRBV10-3 and TRBJ1-1; D ambiguous. V was pared by 4 bases and J by 2 bases, with 14 bases between. The CDR3 contains 15 residues. Germline values: CDR1 ENHRY, CDR2 SYGVKD. The CDR3 loop is CAISVRRGRNTEAFF. CDR3 nucleotide sequence: TGTGCCATCAGTGTTCGGCGGGGAAGAAACACTGAAGCTTTCTTT.

The chain joins TRBV27 to TRBJ2-7, with 7 bases that match TRBD1. V lost 5 bases and J lost 3; bases outside the gene matches: 13. The CDR3 is 16 residues long. The V gene's germline CDR1 is MNHEY and CDR2 SMNVEV (reference sequence). The CDR3 is CASSRTRDSLYYEQYF. CDR3 DNA sequence: TGTGCCAGCAGTCGTACCCGGGACAGCTTATACTACGAGCAGTACTTC.

The V call is TRBV3-1 (or the pseudogene TRBV3-2), the J call TRBJ1-1, with D tentatively TRBD1 (6 bases). Trimming took 4 bases from V and 5 from J, leaving 20 bases between them. The V gene's germline CDR1 is LGHDT and CDR2 YNNKEL (reference sequence). The CDR3 is 16 amino acids. In DNA, the CDR3 is TGTGCCAGCAGCCGCCTACAGGGAAGGGCGGGAACTGAAGCTTTCTTT. Translated: CASSRLQGRAGTEAFF.

The rearrangement uses TRBV19 and TRBJ1-5; the D gene is possibly TRBD1 (5 bases). The CDR3 length is 15 residues. Deletions cut 7 bases from V and 2 bases from J, with 15 bases between. Germline assignment: CDR1 LNHDA and CDR2 SQIVND (reference sequence). The CDR3 region is CASTVVGGGNQPQHF. CDR3 coding DNA: TGTGCCAGTACAGTTGTTGGGGGTGGCAATCAGCCCCAGCATTTT.

The chain joins TRBV5-1 to TRBJ1-1; the D gene is possibly TRBD1 (5 bases). CDR1 and CDR2 (germline): SGHRS, YFSETQ. The CDR3 contains 13 residues. Trimming took off 2 bases at V and 3 bases at J, with 8 bases between the two ends. The CDR3 spells CASSFQGHTEAFF. As DNA, the CDR3 is TGCGCCAGCAGCTTCCAGGGCCACACTGAAGCTTTCTTT.

The chain recombines TRBV18 with TRBJ1-6; TRBD1 matches at 8 bases. Germline trimming cut 6 bases from V and 10 bases from J; bases unmatched to any gene: 11. The CDR3 extends over 15 amino acids. Germline V gene lookup returns CDR1 KGHSH and CDR2 LQKENI. CDR3 sequence reads: CASSQDRVEGSPLHF. As DNA, the CDR3 is TGTGCCAGCTCGCAGGACAGGGTTGAAGGGTCACCCCTCCACTTT.

J is TRBJ2-3 and V is TRBV2, with a weak D call TRBD1 (6 bases). The CDR3 length is 15 residues. Per germline, CDR1 SNHLY and CDR2 FYNNEI. V was cut by 6 bases and J by 1 base, with 14 bases left in between. CDR3 sequence (DNA): TGTGCCAGCAGGAGAAGGACAGCCCGCACAGATACGCAGTATTTT. The encoded protein is CASRRRTARTDTQYF.

As DNA, the CDR3 is TGTGCCAGCAGCCATGCCGGGACTCCCTCCTACGAGCAGTACTTC. Amino acids: CASSHAGTPSYEQYF. The V gene is TRBV5-4, the J gene TRBJ2-7; maybe TRBD2 (6 bases). CDR3 size: 15 residues. Germline values: CDR1 SGHNT, CDR2 YYREEE (reference sequence). With 4 bases removed from V and 0 bases from J, the gap between germline ends came to 14 bases.

The chain is built from TRBV5-6 and TRBJ1-1; D is perhaps TRBD1 (6 bases). This CDR3 is 14 amino acids long. Trimming took off 0 bases at V and 12 bases at J, with 18 bases between the two ends. The V gene's germline CDR1 is SGHDT and CDR2 YYEEEE. The CDR3 sequence is CASSLGGGGTMTFF. CDR3 in DNA: TGTGCCAGCAGCTTGGGAGGGGGAGGGACGATGACTTTCTTT.

CDR3 amino acids: CASSSRDRDYNEQFF. CDR3 sequence (DNA): TGTGCCAGCAGCTCCCGGGACAGGGACTACAATGAGCAGTTCTTC. This rearrangement joins TRBV11-3 to TRBJ2-1; 9 bases are shared with TRBD1. Trimming took 4 bases from V and 3 from J; bases not matched to a gene: 4. From germline, CDR1 is SGHNT and CDR2 YENEEA. This CDR3 has 15 amino acids.

The rearrangement uses TRBV2 and TRBJ2-1; a possible D gene is TRBD2 (6 bases). V lost 9 bases and J lost 9, with 21 bases in between. This CDR3 contains 14 residues. Germline V CDR1 and CDR2: SNHLY, FYNNEI. The CDR3 nucleotides read TGTGCCAGTATCCCAGGGACTTCCTTGGGTGAGCAGTTCTTC. It is translated as CASIPGTSLGEQFF.

The J gene is TRBJ2-5, the V gene TRBV18; D unresolved. Trimming stripped 0 bases from V and 3 bases from J, with 8 bases between. Germline CDR1 and CDR2: KGHSH and LQKENI. CDR3 size: 14 residues. CDR3 nucleotides: TGTGCCAGCTCACCACCGAGTGGGGAAGAGACCCAGTACTTC. Translating gives CASSPPSGEETQYF.

The chain recombines TRBV6-1 with TRBJ2-7; 10 nucleotides align to TRBD2. Germline V gene data show CDR1 as MNHNS and CDR2 as SASEGT. After removal of 4 bases from V and 4 bases from J, the junction contained 10 bases not matched to a gene. This CDR3 is 16 amino acids long. Here the CDR3 DNA reads TGTGCCAGCAGTGTCCAAGGGCCTAGCGGGGGTTACGAGCAGTACTTC. It yields the protein CASSVQGPSGGYEQYF.